One sample yielded the 20 T cell receptor beta chains listed below, sequenced in a study of molecular identifiers for immune sequencing clone quantification. TCRdb used MiXCR to reprocess the PCR reads, holding one entry per CDR3 protein. The sample carries approximately 40,000 distinct CDR3 sequences, about a quarter recorded once. The material sequenced was naive CD8+ T cells from blood, with Jurkat cell RNA spiked in. The subset: FACS-sorted CD8+CD4-CCR7+CD45RA+ naive T cells. The source of these receptors is a human donor in good health. Some libraries in this study had Jurkat cell RNA spiked in.

This clonotype was counted at least ten times. The chain uses TRBV14 and TRBJ2-5; 7 bases align to TRBD1. The CDR3 extends over 15 amino acids. The germline V gene encodes CDR1 SGHDN and CDR2 FVKESK. Germline trimming cut 4 bases from V and 2 bases from J; bases unmatched to any gene: 7. The CDR3 region has the DNA TGTGCCAGCAGCCCCGGGCACAGGGGTCAAGAGACCCAGTACTTC. This encodes CASSPGHRGQETQYF.

This clonotype was seen many times. This chain joins TRBV27 and TRBJ2-3; 10 nucleotides match TRBD2. The CDR3 length is 16 residues. The V segment lost 5 bases and the J segment 6 bases; nucleotides outside the gene matches: 11. Per germline, CDR1 MNHEY and CDR2 SMNVEV (reference sequence). DNA of the CDR3: TGTGCCAGCAGTCTAACTAGCGGGGCCAGGGGGGATACGCAGTATTTT. As protein: CASSLTSGARGDTQYF.

This clonotype appeared a few times. The rearrangement joins TRBV6-6 to TRBJ1-2; no clear D. Germline CDR1 is MNHNY and CDR2 is SVGAGI (reference sequence). The CDR3 loop spans 15 amino acids. Trimming removed 4 bases at V and 4 bases at J, with 16 bases between. The CDR3 here is CASSSGSRLGYGYTF. The CDR3 DNA reads TGTGCCAGCAGTTCAGGATCAAGGCTAGGCTATGGCTACACCTTC.

This clonotype showed up many times. This chain uses TRBV5-5 with TRBJ2-4; D not certain. V lost 2 bases to trimming and J lost 0 bases, with 9 bases between them. Per germline, CDR1 SGHKS and CDR2 YYEKEE (reference sequence). The length of the CDR3 is 15 residues. As DNA, the CDR3 is TGTGCCAGCAGCTTTTCGCACCTAGCCAAAAACATTCAGTACTTC. Protein: CASSFSHLAKNIQYF.

The rearrangement joins TRBV4-3 to TRBJ2-7, with D possibly matching TRBD2 (6 bases). CDR1 and CDR2 (germline): LGHNA, YSLEER. The CDR3 is 14 residues long. The V gene lost 6 bases and the J gene lost 1 base, with 13 bases spanning the gap. The CDR3 region has the DNA TGCGCCAGCAGTATGTATGCGGGGTCCTACGAGCAGTACTTC. Protein: CASSMYAGSYEQYF.

Ten or more counts support this clonotype. The J gene is TRBJ2-3, the V gene TRBV6-5; 8 nucleotides agree with TRBD2. The junction had 7 bases not matched to a gene; V was cut back by 8 bases and J by 0 bases. There are 15 residues in the CDR3. In germline, CDR1 is MNHEY, CDR2 SVGAGI. The CDR3, as DNA: TGTGCCAGCCGAGAATCTAGCGGGAGCACAGATACGCAGTATTTT. Translation gives CASRESSGSTDTQYF.

Of note for this clonotype: A much more abundant neighbour one base away suggests this may be a read error. V is TRBV7-9 and J is TRBJ2-1; the D is unclear. Germline-derived CDR1 and CDR2 are SEHNR and FQNEAQ (reference sequence). This CDR3 is 13 amino acids long. Deletions cut 8 bases from V and 4 bases from J, with 12 bases between. CDR3 in DNA: TGTGCCAGCGGCACGGACCTTTACAATGAGCAGTTCTTC. Encoded protein: CASGTDLYNEQFF.

This clonotype showed up many times. This chain connects TRBV15 to TRBJ1-4, with 7 nucleotides matching TRBD1. This CDR3 region has 17 residues. V was clipped by 4 bases and J by 4 bases; unmatched bases: 12. Germline values: CDR1 LNHNV, CDR2 YYDKDF (reference sequence). CDR3 in DNA: TGTGCCACCAGCATAAACAGGGGATCGGGTTTTAATGAAAAACTGTTTTTT. This gives the protein CATSINRGSGFNEKLFF.

At least ten counts were recorded for this clonotype. This rearrangement joins TRBV19 to TRBJ1-5, with D unresolved. Germline lookup yields CDR1 LNHDA and CDR2 SQIVND (reference sequence). The CDR3 runs 13 residues. The V gene lost 2 bases and the J gene lost 3 bases, with 5 bases spanning the gap. CDR3 in amino acids: CASSIIANQPQHF. In nucleotides, the CDR3 is TGTGCCAGTAGTATAATTGCCAATCAGCCCCAGCATTTT.

Ten or more counts support this clonotype. The rearrangement joins TRBV7-9 to TRBJ2-1; TRBD2 matches at 7 bases. Trimming removed 6 bases from V and 9 bases from J; junction bases left unmatched: 2. Germline values: CDR1 SEHNR, CDR2 FQNEAQ (reference sequence). CDR3 size: 11 residues. The CDR3 nucleotides read TGTGCCAGCAGAGGGGAGGGTGAGCAGTTCTTC. This encodes CASRGEGEQFF.

This clonotype appeared a few times. The J gene is TRBJ2-7, the V gene TRBV6-5; no definite D call. V was shortened by 2 bases and J by 6 bases, with 14 bases between the two germline ends. Germline values: CDR1 MNHEY, CDR2 SVGAGI. CDR3 size: 14 residues. The CDR3 DNA sequence: TGTGCCAGCAGTTACGTTCACCTAGATGTCGAGCAGTACTTC. Encoded protein: CASSYVHLDVEQYF.

This clonotype was seen at least ten times. This chain's CDR3 is CASSLLSGFEEKLFF. In DNA, the CDR3 is TGTGCCAGCAGCCTTTTGTCGGGGTTCGAGGAAAAACTGTTTTTT. This chain links TRBV27 with TRBJ1-4; D remains unclear. Deletions cut 6 bases from V and 8 bases from J, with 19 bases between. CDR1 and CDR2 (germline): MNHEY, SMNVEV (reference sequence). The CDR3 consists of 15 residues.

This clonotype appeared many times. V usage is TRBV4-1 and J usage is TRBJ1-2; the match to TRBD1 covers 7 bases. After removal of 0 bases from V and 2 bases from J, the junction contained 0 bases not matched to a gene. This CDR3 spans 14 amino acids. The V gene's germline CDR1 is MGHRA and CDR2 YSYEKL. The CDR3 nucleotides are TGCGCCAGCAGCCAAGAGACAGGGAACTATGGCTACACCTTC. Its protein product is CASSQETGNYGYTF.

At least ten counts were recorded for this clonotype. This rearrangement joins TRBV27 to TRBJ1-5; D gene uncertain. V was pared by 0 bases and J by 6 bases, with 6 bases between. The CDR3 contains 13 residues. Germline V CDR1 and CDR2: MNHEY, SMNVEV (reference sequence). The CDR3 nucleotides are TGTGCCAGCAGTTTATCTGGCCTTCAGCCCCAGCATTTT. This codes for CASSLSGLQPQHF.

The table lists this clonotype with a few counts. The chain uses TRBV18 and TRBJ2-3, with 7 bases fitting TRBD1. V trimming: 3 bases; J trimming: 1 base; junction bases outside the gene matches: 10. The CDR3 contains 17 residues. Germline V gives CDR1 KGHSH, CDR2 LQKENI. The CDR3 loop reads CASSPPDRNRGTDTQYF. CDR3 coding DNA: TGTGCCAGCTCACCCCCGGACAGGAACCGAGGCACAGATACGCAGTATTTT.

V usage is TRBV20-1 and J usage is TRBJ2-7; 7 nucleotides match TRBD1. Per germline, CDR1 DFQATT and CDR2 SNEGSKA (reference sequence). The CDR3 loop spans 12 amino acids. V lost 4 bases, J lost 6 bases, and 6 bases stayed unmatched. The CDR3 sequence is CSATGTATEQYF. CDR3 nucleotides: TGCAGTGCTACCGGGACAGCAACCGAGCAGTACTTC.

The table lists this clonotype with a few counts. A much larger clonotype is one base distant, so this may be a read error. This chain uses TRBV12-3 or TRBV12-4 with TRBJ2-6; 8 bases are shared with TRBD1. This CDR3 has 18 residues. The CDR3 DNA reads as TGTGCCAGCAGCAGGGGGCTTTCCCTCCCTACTGGGGCCGACGTCCTGACTTTC. This sequence encodes CASSRGLSLPTGADVLTF.

This clonotype was picked up many times. V and J are TRBV19 and TRBJ2-7; TRBD2 matches at 10 bases. Losses at the gene ends were 1 base for V and 7 bases for J; bases not matched to a gene: 10. The CDR3 has 16 residues. From germline, CDR1 is LNHDA and CDR2 SQIVND (reference sequence). The CDR3 loop reads CASSIVGASGSGEQYF. CDR3 in DNA: TGTGCCAGTAGTATAGTGGGGGCTAGCGGGAGTGGTGAGCAGTACTTC.

This chain links TRBV5-6 with TRBJ2-1, with D unresolved. V was trimmed by 2 bases and J by 6 bases, leaving 6 bases between them. The CDR3 totals 12 residues. The germline gives CDR1 SGHDT, CDR2 YYEEEE. The CDR3 here is CASSLGGNEQFF. The CDR3 coding sequence is TGTGCCAGCAGCTTAGGTGGCAATGAGCAGTTCTTC.

This clonotype was seen many times. The genes are TRBV28 and TRBJ1-5, with D possibly TRBD1 on 5 matching bases. The germline V gene encodes CDR1 MDHEN and CDR2 SYDVKM. The CDR3 is 12 amino acids. V gave up 10 bases and J gave up 2 bases, with 9 bases separating them. CDR3 residues: CANGAGNQPQHF. The CDR3 DNA reads as TGTGCCAATGGGGCGGGCAATCAGCCCCAGCATTTT.